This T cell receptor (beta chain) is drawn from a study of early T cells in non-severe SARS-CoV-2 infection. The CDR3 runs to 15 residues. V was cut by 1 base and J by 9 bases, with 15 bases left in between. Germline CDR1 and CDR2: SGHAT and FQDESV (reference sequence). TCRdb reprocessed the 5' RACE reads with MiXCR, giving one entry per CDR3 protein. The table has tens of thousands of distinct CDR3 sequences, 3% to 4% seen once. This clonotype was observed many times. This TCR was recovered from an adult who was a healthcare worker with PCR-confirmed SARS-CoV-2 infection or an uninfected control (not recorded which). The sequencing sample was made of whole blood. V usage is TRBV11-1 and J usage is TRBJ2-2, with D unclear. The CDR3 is CASSLVKTGRRELFF. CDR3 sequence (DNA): TGTGCCAGCAGCTTAGTTAAGACTGGGCGGCGGGAGCTGTTTTTT.